Shown below are 21 T cell receptor beta chains from a single sample sequenced in a study of blood T cell repertoires in COVID-19. The assay was immunoSEQ multiplex PCR, and TCRdb's table has in-frame clones only and misses some. Of 180,000 or so clones listed, around nine tenths were seen once; the top ten hold less than 3.5%. Sequenced sample: peripheral blood. Receptors were obtained from a man between 65 and 79 years old with acute or convalescent COVID-19.

This chain uses TRBV24-1 with TRBJ2-7; the D gene is possibly TRBD1 (5 bases). CDR3 length: 12 amino acids. The germline gives CDR1 KGHDR, CDR2 SFDVKD. Trimming removed 2 bases at V and 6 bases at J, with 7 bases between. CDR3 coding DNA: TGTGCCACCAGTGATTCAGGGTCCGAGCAGTACTTC. Protein: CATSDSGSEQYF.

The chain uses TRBV6-5 and TRBJ1-5; 7 bases match TRBD1. The CDR3 has 14 amino acids. Germline loops: CDR1 MNHEY, CDR2 SVGAGI. Losses at the gene ends were 7 bases for V and 2 bases for J; bases not matched to a gene: 5. This chain's CDR3 is CASTRDRGNQPQHF. The CDR3 nucleotides are TGTGCCAGCACTAGAGACAGGGGCAATCAGCCCCAGCATTTT.

The chain is built from TRBV6-6 and TRBJ2-2; 11 bases agree with TRBD2. The CDR3 is made up of 16 amino acids. Germline trimming cut 11 bases from V and 8 bases from J; bases unmatched to any gene: 16. From germline, CDR1 is MNHNY and CDR2 SVGAGI (reference sequence). The CDR3 reads CAVVQASGRSFGELFF. For the CDR3, the DNA is TGTGCCGTCGTACAGGCTAGCGGGAGGTCGTTTGGGGAGCTGTTTTTT.

The V and J genes are TRBV7-9 and TRBJ1-2; tentatively, D is TRBD1 (5 bases). V lost 3 bases and J lost 4, with 9 bases in between. This CDR3 is 13 amino acids long. CDR1 SEHNR and CDR2 FQNEAQ come from the germline V gene (reference sequence). DNA for the CDR3: TGTGCCAGCAGCTTTCAGGGCCCCTATGGCTACACCTTC. As protein: CASSFQGPYGYTF.

Only a few counts were recorded for this clone. The J gene is TRBJ2-3, the V gene TRBV6-4; 7 bases align to TRBD2. V shed 3 bases, J shed 0 bases, and the junction held 3 bases outside the gene matches. This CDR3 is built from 15 residues. Germline loops: CDR1 MRHNA, CDR2 SNTAGT. This chain's CDR3 is CASSEAAGSTDTQYF. CDR3 nucleotide sequence: TGTGCCAGCAGTGAAGCAGCGGGGAGCACAGATACGCAGTATTTT.

The chain employs TRBV2 and TRBJ2-7; D is undetermined. V was shortened by 6 bases and J by 5 bases, with 17 bases between the two germline ends. This CDR3 has 14 residues. Germline CDR1 and CDR2: SNHLY and FYNNEI. The CDR3 DNA reads as TGTGCCAGCAGAACGGGTCCGCCGCCCCACGAGCAGTACTTC. Its translation: CASRTGPPPHEQYF.

This clone was observed a single time. This chain connects TRBV12-3 or TRBV12-4 to TRBJ2-3; possibly TRBD1 for D (7 bases). There are 13 residues in the CDR3. V was trimmed by 5 bases and J by 4 bases, leaving 10 bases between them. In nucleotides, the CDR3 is TGTGCCAGCAGTCCAGGGGGGCCAGATACGCAGTATTTT. Translation: CASSPGGPDTQYF.

This clone showed up just once. The rearrangement uses TRBV4-2 and TRBJ2-6; no firm D call. Trimming took 2 bases from V and 1 from J, leaving 12 bases between them. Germline loops: CDR1 LGHNA, CDR2 YNFKEQ. The CDR3 consists of 17 residues. This CDR3 reads CASSQSRSSSGANVLTF. CDR3 DNA sequence: TGTGCCAGCAGCCAATCCAGGTCCTCGTCTGGGGCCAACGTCCTGACTTTC.

The rearrangement links TRBV3-1 (or the pseudogene TRBV3-2) to TRBJ1-4; D possibly corresponds to TRBD1 (5 bases). CDR3 length: 18 amino acids. In germline, CDR1 is LGHDT, CDR2 YNNKEL (reference sequence). The V end was cut by 5 bases, the J end by 0 bases, with 19 bases between. This CDR3 reads CASSRSDSRFATNEKLFF. The CDR3 DNA follows: TGTGCCAGCAGCAGGTCCGACAGCCGTTTTGCAACTAATGAAAAACTGTTTTTT.

The chain uses TRBV9 and TRBJ1-3; no clear D. Between the trimmed V and J ends, which lost 4 bases and 0 bases, there was a span of 11 bases. This CDR3 comprises 15 residues. In germline, CDR1 is SGDLS, CDR2 YYNGEE. The CDR3 spells CASSSRVGSGNTIYF. The CDR3 nucleotides read TGTGCCAGCAGCTCTCGGGTAGGCTCTGGAAACACCATATATTTT.

The chain recombines TRBV7-6 with TRBJ1-4, with D perhaps matching TRBD1 (5 bases). V was clipped by 3 bases and J by 7 bases, with 9 bases between them. The CDR3 sequence is 13 residues long. Germline CDR1 SGHVS, CDR2 FNYEAQ. Here the CDR3 reads CASSFLGAEKLFF. In DNA, the CDR3 is TGTGCCAGCAGCTTCTTAGGGGCTGAAAAACTGTTTTTT.

This clone was recorded a few times. This chain joins TRBV3-1 (or the pseudogene TRBV3-2) and TRBJ1-1; TRBD1 agrees at 10 bases. Germline CDR1 is LGHDT and CDR2 is YNNKEL (reference sequence). CDR3 length equals 17 residues. V lost 4 bases, J lost 0 bases, and 8 bases stayed unmatched. Written as DNA, the CDR3 is TGTGCCAGCAGCCGTTATGGGACAGGGGTATTGAACACTGAAGCTTTCTTT. It is translated as CASSRYGTGVLNTEAFF.

The chain has TRBV2 and TRBJ2-4, with D unclear. This CDR3 region has 10 residues. The V end was cut by 9 bases, the J end by 8 bases, with 8 bases between. Germline assignment: CDR1 SNHLY and CDR2 FYNNEI. CDR3 sequence reads: CASGRDIQYF. DNA for the CDR3: TGTGCCAGTGGTAGAGACATTCAGTACTTC.

The J gene is TRBJ2-5, the V gene TRBV5-1, with D tentatively TRBD2 (5 bases). Germline loops: CDR1 SGHRS, CDR2 YFSETQ. V dropped 0 bases and J dropped 1 base, with 13 bases sitting between them. The CDR3 runs 16 residues. The CDR3 sequence: CASSLASGGLQETQYF. In DNA form, the CDR3 reads TGCGCCAGCAGCTTGGCTTCCGGCGGGCTCCAAGAGACCCAGTACTTC.

DNA of the CDR3: TGTGCCAGCGGGACAGGGGATCAGCCCCAGCATTTT. Translated: CASGTGDQPQHF. The gene calls are TRBV6-5 and TRBJ1-5; 10 nucleotides line up with TRBD1. CDR1 is MNHEY, CDR2 SVGAGI, per germline. The CDR3 has 12 residues. V lost 8 bases and J lost 5; bases outside the gene matches: 0.

This rearrangement joins TRBV5-1 to TRBJ2-5, with TRBD2 matching over 14 bases. CDR3 size: 16 residues. The V gene's germline CDR1 is SGHRS and CDR2 YFSETQ. With V trimmed by 3 bases and J by 4 bases, 5 bases remained unmatched. CDR3 loop: CASSYAGTSGRETQYF. The CDR3 region has the DNA TGCGCCAGCAGCTACGCCGGGACTAGCGGGAGAGAGACCCAGTACTTC.

V usage is TRBV5-1 and J usage is TRBJ1-1; no clear D. Germline assignment: CDR1 SGHRS and CDR2 YFSETQ. The V end lost 3 bases, the J end lost 4 bases, and 13 bases lay between the germline ends. This CDR3 spans 14 amino acids. CDR3 in amino acids: CASSSRVGSTEAFF. CDR3 DNA: TGCGCCAGCAGCTCCCGGGTGGGGAGCACTGAAGCTTTCTTT.

This chain connects TRBV27 to TRBJ2-7, with TRBD1 matching over 7 bases. V trimming: 5 bases; J trimming: 9 bases; junction bases outside the gene matches: 22. The CDR3 covers 17 residues. CDR1 is MNHEY and CDR2 is SMNVEV in the germline V gene (reference sequence). This CDR3 is CASSRQTGSPDPGRQYF. The CDR3 coding sequence is TGTGCCAGCAGTCGACAGACAGGGTCTCCCGACCCGGGGCGGCAGTACTTC.

The chain employs TRBV7-2 and TRBJ1-6; D is possibly TRBD1 (5 bases). V was trimmed by 5 bases and J by 9 bases, leaving 17 bases between them. CDR3 length equals 15 residues. Germline CDR1 reads SGHTA; CDR2 reads FQGNSA. CDR3 bases: TGTGCCAGCAGCCCCTTCAGGGCGCCGGGTTCACCCCTCCACTTT. Its protein product is CASSPFRAPGSPLHF.

The chain carries TRBV4-1 and TRBJ1-3, with D unresolved. CDR1 and CDR2 from the germline V gene are MGHRA and YSYEKL. The length of the CDR3 is 16 residues. Trimming cost V 0 bases and J 0 bases, with 9 bases left between them. The CDR3 DNA is TGCGCCAGCAGCCAAGACCGAGAATCCTCTGGAAACACCATATATTTT. This translates into CASSQDRESSGNTIYF.

The rearrangement uses TRBV19 and TRBJ1-1; D gene ambiguous. Germline CDR1 LNHDA, CDR2 SQIVND (reference sequence). The V gene lost 4 bases and the J gene lost 5 bases, with 17 bases spanning the gap. This CDR3 has 15 amino acids. CDR3 in amino acids: CASSTLRGSGTEAFF. DNA for the CDR3: TGTGCCAGTAGTACCCTCAGAGGGTCCGGGACTGAAGCTTTCTTT.